A selection of T cell receptor beta chains follows, all from one sample in a study of identifying expanded T cells in peripheral blood. TCRdb keeps only in-frame clones here, not all; method: immunoSEQ multiplex PCR. The sample yields fewer than 60,000 clones, around 82% seen once. Sequenced sample: blood. The source is a person aged 18-70 years in good health. The CDR3 runs from the conserved cysteine through the conserved F or W. Each record gives: V gene, D gene, clone size, J gene, CDR3 DNA, CDR3 protein. D genes are given only for firm matches. A clone size is listed for some rows: how often the clone was seen (once, few, many), or a class if it is expanded.

TRBV9	.	.	TRBJ2-2	TGTGCCAGCAGCGAGCCGGGGGAGCTGTTTTTT	CASSEPGELFF
TRBV29-1	.	few	TRBJ1-2	TGCAGCGTTGAAGTGGCCCAGGGGATTCATGGCTACACCTTC	CSVEVAQGIHGYTF
TRBV4-3	.	.	TRBJ2-2	TGCGCCAGCAGCCAAGATCCGACCGGGGAGCTGTTTTTT	CASSQDPTGELFF
TRBV6-5	TRBD1	once	TRBJ1-1	TGTGCCAGCAGGACTCAGGGGGCGCGGTACACTGAAGCTTTCTTT	CASRTQGARYTEAFF
TRBV21-1	.	.	TRBJ2-5	TGTGCCAGCAGCACCACCTGTAGCGGCCACCCACCACAAGAGACCCAGTACTTC	CASSTTCSGHPPQETQYF
TRBV12-5	.	.	TRBJ1-5	TGTGCTAGTTCTCCGGGACGCAATCAGCCCCAGCATTTT	CASSPGRNQPQHF
TRBV30	TRBD1	once	TRBJ2-4	TGTGCCTGGAGCACAGGGGCTTACAAAAACATTCAGTACTTC	CAWSTGAYKNIQYF
TRBV5-1	.	few	TRBJ2-7	TGCGCCAGCAGCTTTCGGACCCTAACCTACGAGCAGTACTTC	CASSFRTLTYEQYF
TRBV28	.	.	TRBJ1-2	TGTGCCAGCAGTGCCCCCGGTTTGCAGGTCCCCTATGGCTACACCTTC	CASSAPGLQVPYGYTF
TRBV5-1	TRBD2	.	TRBJ2-2	TGCGCCAGCAGCTCTAGCGGGACAAACACCGGGGAGCTGTTTTTT	CASSSSGTNTGELFF
TRBV7-3	.	.	TRBJ1-6	TGTGCCAGCAGCTTAGCGGCCCATTCACCCCTCCACTTT	CASSLAAHSPLHF
TRBV11-2	.	.	TRBJ2-1	TGTGCCAGCAGCTTCGTAGGGGGCTACAATGAGCAGTTCTTC	CASSFVGGYNEQFF
TRBV9	.	.	TRBJ2-3	TGTGCCAGCAGCCAAACTGCCAGAAATGTAGCAGATACGCAGTATTTT	CASSQTARNVADTQYF
TRBV5-1	.	once	TRBJ1-1	TGCGCCAGCAGCTCCGGGGCACTTAGGGACACTGAAGCTTTCTTT	CASSSGALRDTEAFF
TRBV2	TRBD2	few	TRBJ2-3	TGTGCCACATCTCGGGGGGGCCTTAGCACAGATACGCAGTATTTT	CATSRGGLSTDTQYF
TRBV30	.	few	TRBJ1-1	TGTGCCTGGAGTGTACAAGGGAACACTGAAGCTTTCTTT	CAWSVQGNTEAFF
TRBV12-5	TRBD2	.	TRBJ2-5	TGTGCTAGTGGTTTGGTACCACTCCTCGGGAGGCAAGAGACCCAGTACTTC	CASGLVPLLGRQETQYF
TRBV5-1	TRBD1	.	TRBJ2-2	TGCGCCAGCAGCTCTACAGGGGCCTACACCGGGGAGCTGTTTTTT	CASSSTGAYTGELFF
TRBV7-6	.	.	TRBJ2-5	TGTGCCAGCAGCTTAGGGCAAGAGACCCAGTACTTC	CASSLGQETQYF
TRBV19	.	.	TRBJ1-5	TGTGCCAGTAGTCCCCAGGCAGGGTGGAATCAGCCCCAGCATTTT	CASSPQAGWNQPQHF
TRBV18	.	once	TRBJ2-2	TGTGCCAGCTCACCACTCGGAACCGCCAAGAGCGGGGAGCTGTTTTTT	CASSPLGTAKSGELFF
TRBV7-9	.	.	TRBJ2-5	TGTGCCAGCAGCCCATGGGCCACAAGAGAGACCCAGTACTTC	CASSPWATRETQYF
TRBV6-6	.	.	TRBJ1-2	TGTGCCAGCAGTTACGCGGCCAGGGGAGCCTATGGCTACACCTTC	CASSYAARGAYGYTF
TRBV20-1	TRBD2	.	TRBJ2-5	TGCAGTGCACGAATTCGGGGGGCCCAGTACTTC	CSARIRGAQYF
TRBV9	TRBD1	.	TRBJ2-6	TGTGCCAGCAGCCCCAGAGTGACAGGGGCTTCCAGGGGGGCCAACGTCCTGACTTTC	CASSPRVTGASRGANVLTF
TRBV7-9	TRBD2	.	TRBJ2-6	TGTGCCAGCAGCCCGACTAGCGGGAGAGCAGGGGCCAACGTCCTGACTTTC	CASSPTSGRAGANVLTF
TRBV21-1	.	.	TRBJ2-1	TGTGCCAGCAGCAAAGCCCTCGCTGCAGGGTCCTCCTACAATGAGCAGTTCTTC	CASSKALAAGSSYNEQFF